Listed here are 31 T cell receptor beta chains from one sample, sequenced in a study of blood T cells in healthy people across ages. Next came a second PCR, run for roughly 6 to 11 cycles, which used a sample-barcoded 5' primer along with a J-beta primer mix. Using its own MiXCR run on the 5' RACE reads, TCRdb lists one record per CDR3 protein. The table lists 870,000 or so distinct CDR3 sequences, roughly 26% of them singletons. The specimen was blood. These receptors originate from a woman older than 75 in good health.

This clonotype was counted a few times. A much larger clone is a single base away; this may be a read error. The chain has TRBV4-2 and TRBJ2-1, with D uncertain. The J call is doubtful: the DNA matches TRBJ2-7 better. Germline lookup yields CDR1 LGHNA and CDR2 YNFKEQ. The CDR3 is made up of 16 amino acids. DNA of the CDR3: TGTGCCAGCAGCCAATCCCACCCGATCACCTACAATGAGCAGTACTTC. It specifies CASSQSHPITYNEQYF.

This chain links TRBV25-1 with TRBJ1-1; 7 bases line up with TRBD1. The CDR3 is made up of 15 amino acids. Unmatched junction bases numbered 7, after V lost 6 bases and J lost 0 bases. Per the germline V gene, CDR1 is MGHDK and CDR2 is SYGVNS. The chain's CDR3 is CASRPTGALNTEAFF. CDR3 coding DNA: TGTGCCAGCAGACCTACAGGGGCCCTGAACACTGAAGCTTTCTTT.

This clonotype was picked up one time. The chain combines TRBV20-1 with TRBJ1-6; TRBD1 agrees at 12 bases. V dropped 0 bases and J dropped 7; count of bases not matched to a gene: 10. CDR3 length equals 18 residues. CDR1 and CDR2 (germline): DFQATT, SNEGSKA (reference sequence). CDR3 residues: CSARDSGTGGLGNSPLHF. CDR3 DNA sequence: TGCAGTGCTAGAGACTCCGGGACAGGGGGCTTAGGGAATTCACCCCTCCACTTT.

V usage is TRBV27 and J usage is TRBJ1-6; D gene uncertain. The length of the CDR3 is 16 residues. CDR1 and CDR2 from the germline V gene are MNHEY and SMNVEV (reference sequence). V gave up 3 bases and J gave up 0 bases, with 9 bases separating them. CDR3 in DNA: TGTGCCAGCAGTTTTTCCCAGGTCTCCTATAATTCACCCCTCCACTTT. Its protein product is CASSFSQVSYNSPLHF.

This sequence joins TRBV6-1 and TRBJ1-5; D perhaps matches TRBD1 (5 bases). V was pared by 4 bases and J by 4 bases, with 14 bases between. The CDR3 totals 15 residues. Germline-derived CDR1 and CDR2 are MNHNS and SASEGT. CDR3 protein: CASSGDFGRNQPQHF. The CDR3 coding sequence is TGTGCCAGCAGTGGGGACTTCGGGAGGAATCAGCCCCAGCATTTT.

The chain employs TRBV7-2 and TRBJ2-5; the D gene is possibly TRBD1 (6 bases). The CDR3 totals 14 residues. Trimming left V 5 bases short and J 7 bases short, with 17 bases between. In germline, CDR1 is SGHTA, CDR2 FQGNSA. The CDR3 loop is CASSPGTPIRTQYF. The CDR3 coding sequence is TGTGCCAGCAGCCCCGGGACACCGATTCGGACCCAGTACTTC.

This clonotype occurred a few times. The V gene is TRBV27, the J gene TRBJ2-7; 9 nucleotides match TRBD1. Germline CDR1 MNHEY, CDR2 SMNVEV (reference sequence). The CDR3 spans 15 residues. The ends lost 4 bases at V and 1 base at J; junction bases unmatched: 5. This CDR3 is CASSSHRGLSYEQYF. For the CDR3, the DNA is TGTGCCAGCAGTTCCCACAGGGGGCTATCCTACGAGCAGTACTTC.

The chain is built from TRBV6-1 and TRBJ1-1; 10 bases match TRBD1. Germline V gene sequence: CDR1 MNHNS, CDR2 SASEGT. This CDR3 spans 16 amino acids. J gave up 4 bases and V 4 bases, and 9 bases lay outside the gene matches. The CDR3 DNA reads as TGTGCCAGCAGTGCCGGGACAGGGGCCCGGGGCACTGAAGCTTTCTTT. It is translated as CASSAGTGARGTEAFF.

The J gene is TRBJ2-6, the V gene TRBV27; D possibly corresponds to TRBD1 (5 bases). The CDR3 spans 17 residues. Trimming removed 3 bases at V and 1 base at J, with 13 bases between. Germline V gene sequence: CDR1 MNHEY, CDR2 SMNVEV (reference sequence). CDR3 bases: TGTGCCAGCAGTTTCGCAGGGATTAAGTCTGGGGCCAACGTCCTGACTTTC. Amino acid sequence: CASSFAGIKSGANVLTF.

This chain links TRBV5-6 with TRBJ2-1, with 7 bases lining up with TRBD1. V was pared by 3 bases and J by 6 bases, with 12 bases of the junction left unmatched. Germline CDR1 SGHDT, CDR2 YYEEEE. The CDR3 spans 16 residues. The CDR3 DNA reads TGTGCCAGCAGCTCGACCACCGGGACAGCGATCAATGAGCAGTTCTTC. This codes for CASSSTTGTAINEQFF.

The rearrangement links TRBV5-1 to TRBJ2-1; D unclear. The V gene's germline CDR1 is SGHRS and CDR2 YFSETQ. The V end was cut by 0 bases, the J end by 12 bases, with 19 bases between. The CDR3 length is 15 residues. CDR3 DNA sequence: TGCGCCAGCAGCTTGGGCTTGACCAGCGAAACTACGCAGTTCTTC. Its protein is CASSLGLTSETTQFF.

The V call is TRBV27, the J call TRBJ2-1; 9 positions agree with TRBD1. The germline gives CDR1 MNHEY, CDR2 SMNVEV (reference sequence). V lost 6 bases to trimming and J lost 4 bases; unmatched junction nucleotides: 4. The CDR3 is 14 amino acids. CDR3 amino acids: CASRGTGWYNEQFF. CDR3 nucleotide sequence: TGTGCCAGCAGAGGGACAGGGTGGTACAATGAGCAGTTCTTC.

This clonotype has a handful of counts. This rearrangement joins TRBV7-8 to TRBJ2-4; maybe TRBD2 (6 bases). Looked up from germline, CDR1 is SGHVS and CDR2 is FQNEAQ. The CDR3 loop spans 12 amino acids. V was clipped by 5 bases and J by 13 bases, with 15 bases between them. CDR3 DNA sequence: TGTGCCAGCAGCCAGGGAGGTTGGGAGCAGTACTTC. Protein product: CASSQGGWEQYF.

This clonotype was seen more than once but under ten times. CDR3 sequence (DNA): TGTGCCAGCAACCTTCCCCGGAACACTGAAGCTTTCTTT. Amino acids: CASNLPRNTEAFF. The chain is built from TRBV7-2 and TRBJ1-1; D gene ambiguous. Germline V gene data show CDR1 as SGHTA and CDR2 as FQGNSA. This CDR3 region has 13 residues. V shed 7 bases and J shed 1 base, with 10 bases lying between them.

At least ten counts were recorded for this clonotype. The chain recombines TRBV5-1 with TRBJ1-2; D remains ambiguous. Trimming stripped 5 bases from V and 10 bases from J, with 12 bases between. Germline loops: CDR1 SGHRS, CDR2 YFSETQ. This CDR3 contains 11 residues. This CDR3 is CASSEQSTYTF. In DNA, the CDR3 is TGCGCCAGCAGTGAACAGTCAACCTACACCTTC.

This clonotype was seen only once. It may be a read error: a sequence one base away is much more abundant. The rearrangement links TRBV4-1 to TRBJ2-1, with TRBD1 identical over 8 bases. The DNA end favors TRBJ2-7, so the J call may be wrong. CDR3 length equals 15 residues. Germline values: CDR1 MGHRA, CDR2 YSYEKL. Written as DNA, the CDR3 is TGCGCCAGCAGCCTGGGGGACAGGCCCCACAATGAGCAGTACTTC. It specifies CASSLGDRPHNEQYF.

The chain employs TRBV20-1 and TRBJ2-3; D gene ambiguous. This CDR3 contains 14 residues. Deletions cut 6 bases from V and 6 bases from J, with 19 bases between. Germline CDR1 DFQATT, CDR2 SNEGSKA (reference sequence). CDR3 sequence (DNA): TGCAGTGCGGGCCCGCCTGGGCTCGACGATACGCAGTATTTT. It translates to CSAGPPGLDDTQYF.

In the case of this clonotype: A much larger clone differs from this one at a single base, so this may be a read error. The gene calls are TRBV4-3 and TRBJ1-2; D remains unclear. This CDR3 region has 15 residues. Between the trimmed V and J ends, which lost 0 bases and 4 bases, there was a span of 12 bases. The germline CDR1 and CDR2 sequences are LGHNA and YSLEER. The CDR3 loop reads CASSQELLSSYGYTF. The CDR3 bases are TGCGCCAGCAGCCAAGAATTGTTATCGAGCTATGGCTACACCTTC.

The sample holds a few counts of this clonotype. The chain uses TRBV7-9 and TRBJ2-6; D is perhaps TRBD1 or TRBD2 (5 bases each). This CDR3 has 15 amino acids. The V gene's germline CDR1 is SEHNR and CDR2 FQNEAQ (reference sequence). V was shortened by 5 bases and J by 3 bases, with 11 bases between the two germline ends. CDR3 loop: CASSLRDGGANVLTF. The CDR3 DNA reads TGTGCCAGCAGCCTCAGGGACGGTGGGGCCAACGTCCTGACTTTC. Filled out from reference TRBV7-9 and TRBJ2-6, the complete variable domain reads DTGVSQNPRHKITKRGQNVTFRCDPISEHNRLYWYRQTLGQGPEFLTYFQNEAQLEKSRLLSDRFSAERPKGSFSTLEIQRTEQGDSAMYLCASSLRDGGANVLTFGAGSRLTVL.

This clonotype was detected ten times or more. The chain carries TRBV20-1 and TRBJ2-3; no definite D call. This CDR3 has 17 amino acids. The germline V gene has CDR1 DFQATT and CDR2 SNEGSKA (reference sequence). Trimming removed 0 bases at V and 1 base at J, with 17 bases between. This chain's CDR3 is CSAREFIGPLGTDTQYF. In nucleotides, the CDR3 is TGCAGTGCTAGAGAGTTTATCGGGCCCCTAGGCACAGATACGCAGTATTTT.

Concerning this clonotype itself: A much larger clone lies one base from this, so it may be a read error. The chain combines TRBV20-1 with TRBJ2-7; D might be TRBD2 (6 bases). Trimming stripped 6 bases from V and 7 bases from J, with 13 bases between. Germline values: CDR1 DFQATT, CDR2 SNEGSKA (reference sequence). This CDR3 contains 11 residues. The CDR3 spells CSAGTGDEQYF. Here the CDR3 DNA reads TGCAGTGCGGGGACTGGGGATGAGCAGTACTTC.

The chain links TRBV4-1 to TRBJ2-6; 9 bases are a match to TRBD1. Germline V gene lookup returns CDR1 MGHRA and CDR2 YSYEKL. CDR3 length equals 19 residues. J gave up 1 base and V 8 bases, and 15 bases lay outside the gene matches. Here the CDR3 reads CASGLSPRTGVSGANVLTF. CDR3 in DNA: TGCGCCAGCGGCCTTAGTCCGAGGACAGGGGTGTCTGGGGCCAACGTCCTGACTTTC.

The CDR3 loop reads CSASLRTGGYERYF. The CDR3 coding sequence is TGCAGTGCTAGTTTGAGGACAGGAGGATACGAGCGGTACTTC. This chain links TRBV20-1 with TRBJ2-5; 7 bases agree with TRBD1. V gave up 3 bases and J gave up 13 bases; unmatched junction bases: 17. The CDR3 loop spans 14 amino acids. Germline CDR1 DFQATT, CDR2 SNEGSKA (reference sequence).

This clonotype was observed many times. The rearrangement uses TRBV6-2 or TRBV6-3 and TRBJ2-5; D unresolved. V dropped 6 bases and J dropped 2 bases, with 7 bases sitting between them. CDR3 length: 12 amino acids. Germline CDR1 is MNHEY and CDR2 is SVGEGT. DNA for the CDR3: TGTGCCAGCAGGTCAAGACAAGAGACCCAGTACTTC. It yields the protein CASRSRQETQYF.

Points on this clonotype: This may be a read error, as it is one base from a much larger clone. V is TRBV29-1 and J is TRBJ2-5; TRBD1 might be the D (5 bases). Trimming left V 4 bases short and J 11 bases short, with 26 bases between. From germline, CDR1 is SQVTM and CDR2 ANQGSEA. This CDR3 spans 15 amino acids. CDR3 loop: CSVAYPSLRGYEQYF. As DNA, the CDR3 is TGCAGCGTTGCCTATCCCTCATTAAGGGGCTATGAGCAGTACTTC.

This clonotype was seen many times. The chain employs TRBV11-2 and TRBJ2-7; 13 bases are shared with TRBD2. Germline loops: CDR1 SGHAT, CDR2 FQNNGV. This CDR3 is built from 14 residues. The V gene end was trimmed by 3 bases and the J gene end by 7 bases; junction bases not matched to a gene: 3. The CDR3 protein is CASSLTSGGIEQYF. DNA of the CDR3: TGTGCCAGCAGCTTGACTAGCGGGGGGATTGAGCAGTACTTC.

This clonotype has at least ten counts. The rearrangement uses TRBV20-1 and TRBJ2-1; 7 bases line up with TRBD2. V was clipped by 0 bases and J by 3 bases; unmatched bases: 8. Germline lookup yields CDR1 DFQATT and CDR2 SNEGSKA (reference sequence). CDR3 length: 16 residues. The CDR3 DNA reads TGCAGTGCTAGAGATTTGGGGAGGGGTCACTACAATGAGCAGTTCTTC. Its translation: CSARDLGRGHYNEQFF.

This sequence joins TRBV27 and TRBJ2-5; D unclear. The CDR3 loop spans 13 amino acids. Trimming cost V 10 bases and J 4 bases, with 16 bases left between them. Per the germline V gene, CDR1 is MNHEY and CDR2 is SMNVEV (reference sequence). Here the CDR3 DNA reads TGTGCCATCTCATCCGGGCCACGAGAGACCCAGTACTTC. It translates to CAISSGPRETQYF.

This clonotype was seen only a few times. The V and J genes are TRBV3-1 and TRBJ1-5; D might be TRBD1 (6 bases). The CDR3 is 14 amino acids. CDR1 is LGHDT and CDR2 is YNNKEL in the germline V gene (reference sequence). Trimming removed 4 bases from V and 8 bases from J, with 15 bases in between. The CDR3 DNA reads as TGTGCCAGCAGCCCAGGGGCGCGTACGGAGCCCCAGCATTTT. It translates to CASSPGARTEPQHF.

In this sample, this clonotype turned up many times. The V gene is TRBV28, the J gene TRBJ2-6; maybe TRBD2 (5 bases). CDR1 is MDHEN, CDR2 SYDVKM, per germline. This CDR3 has 14 amino acids. Deletions cut 8 bases from V and 4 bases from J, with 12 bases between. DNA for the CDR3: TGTGCCAGCTGTCGGGGTGACGGGGCCAACGTCCTGACTTTC. Amino acids: CASCRGDGANVLTF.

This clonotype has at least ten counts. The J gene is TRBJ2-7, the V gene TRBV5-1, with D possibly being TRBD2 (6 bases). Germline lookup yields CDR1 SGHRS and CDR2 YFSETQ. The CDR3 loop spans 12 amino acids. V was trimmed by 4 bases and J by 9 bases, leaving 14 bases between them. CDR3 residues: CASSLSRDLQYF. CDR3 in DNA: TGCGCCAGCAGCCTAAGCCGGGACTTGCAGTACTTC.